What follows are 4 T cell receptor beta chains derived from one specimen sequenced in a study of shared T cell receptors in the human thymus. Generated by immunoSEQ multiplex PCR, the TCRdb table keeps only in-frame clones and is missing some. This repertoire shows 700,000 to 750,000 clones, approximately 85% found once; its top ten account for more than 0.008%. This sample also belongs to another study, concerning human thymus T cells.

Material for sequencing was thymocytes. The receptors were gathered from a girl under two years old with a congenital heart defect.

CDR3 residues: CASSLRKSLNEKLFF. CDR3 coding DNA: TGTGCCAGTAGCCTTCGAAAGAGCCTTAATGAAAAACTGTTTTTT. The chain is built from TRBV19 and TRBJ1-4; D is unresolved. CDR3 length equals 15 residues. Trimming removed 6 bases from V and 4 bases from J, with 15 bases in between. CDR1 is LNHDA and CDR2 is SQIVND in the germline V gene (reference sequence).

V gene TRBV5-1 combines with J gene TRBJ2-7; weak D call: TRBD1 (5 bases). V lost 5 bases and J lost 2, with 11 bases in between. CDR3 size: 13 residues. Germline V gene sequence: CDR1 SGHRS, CDR2 YFSETQ. The CDR3 sequence: CASSATAPYEQYF. DNA for the CDR3: TGCGCCAGCAGTGCGACAGCCCCCTACGAGCAGTACTTC.

This clone appeared a single time. For the CDR3, the DNA is TGTGCCAGCAGCCCTTCGACAGGGGCCATGAACACTGAAGCTTTCTTT. As protein: CASSPSTGAMNTEAFF. V and J are TRBV27 and TRBJ1-1; 8 bases fit TRBD1. The CDR3 covers 16 residues. Germline lookup yields CDR1 MNHEY and CDR2 SMNVEV (reference sequence). Trimming removed 6 bases from V and 0 bases from J; junction bases left unmatched: 9.

This chain connects TRBV12-5 to TRBJ1-2; 8 positions match TRBD1. Germline assignment: CDR1 LGHNT and CDR2 FRNRAP. The CDR3 has 15 amino acids. Trimming took 1 base from V and 4 from J; bases not matched to a gene: 5. CDR3 loop: CASGLDTDRAYGYTF. CDR3 DNA sequence: TGTGCTAGTGGTTTGGACACGGACAGGGCCTATGGCTACACCTTC.